This entry lists 20 T cell receptor beta chains sequenced from one sample in a study of blood T cell repertoires in COVID-19. Assay: immunoSEQ multiplex PCR; the TCRdb copy retains only in-frame clones and omits some. The data contain about 300,000 clones, approximately 84% of them singletons. The sample consisted of peripheral blood. All receptors derive from a human donor with COVID-19, enrolled during active disease. The donor label of this sample is uncertain.

The chain couples TRBV5-8 to TRBJ1-1; D possibly corresponds to TRBD1 (6 bases). CDR1 SGHTS and CDR2 YDEGEE come from the germline V gene. The CDR3 length is 13 residues. Trimming took off 3 bases at V and 2 bases at J, with 8 bases between the two ends. The CDR3 sequence is CASSWTENTEAFF. The CDR3 nucleotides are TGTGCCAGCAGCTGGACAGAAAACACTGAAGCTTTCTTT.

The chain uses TRBV2 and TRBJ2-2; TRBD1 aligns across 8 bases. The CDR3 has 15 residues. V lost 5 bases to trimming and J lost 3 bases; unmatched junction nucleotides: 5. CDR1 SNHLY and CDR2 FYNNEI come from the germline V gene. CDR3 nucleotides: TGTGCCAGCAGTTTTGCAGGGGGCCACACCGGGGAGCTGTTTTTT. It specifies CASSFAGGHTGELFF.

The J gene is TRBJ1-2, the V gene TRBV28; 11 bases align to TRBD1. V shed 6 bases, J shed 5 bases, and the junction held 11 bases outside the gene matches. The CDR3 runs 16 residues. Germline CDR1 reads MDHEN; CDR2 reads SYDVKM. Here the CDR3 reads CASRRLRTGGGYGYTF. The CDR3 DNA follows: TGTGCCAGCAGACGGCTTCGGACAGGGGGCGGGTATGGCTACACCTTC.

The V call is TRBV28, the J call TRBJ1-5; 9 positions agree with TRBD1. The V segment lost 1 base and the J segment 6 bases; nucleotides outside the gene matches: 16. This CDR3 is built from 19 residues. Germline V gives CDR1 MDHEN, CDR2 SYDVKM. CDR3 DNA: TGTGCCAGCAGTTTATTACACGGGGGGGGACAGGGTGAGGGTCAGCCCCAGCATTTT. As protein: CASSLLHGGGQGEGQPQHF. Complete variable domain (other parts from reference TRBV28 and TRBJ1-5): DVKVTQSSRYLVKRTGEKVFLECVQDMDHENMFWYRQDPGLGLRLIYFSYDVKMKEKGDIPEGYSVSREKKERFSLILESASTNQTSMYLCASSLLHGGGQGEGQPQHFGDGTRLSIL.

J is TRBJ1-3 and V is TRBV5-1; 9 positions agree with TRBD1. V lost 0 bases and J lost 1; bases outside the gene matches: 5. CDR3 size: 17 residues. Germline values: CDR1 SGHRS, CDR2 YFSETQ. The CDR3 region has the DNA TGCGCCAGCAGCTTGGAAGGGACAGGGCAATCTGGAAACACCATATATTTT. It translates to CASSLEGTGQSGNTIYF. The full variable domain, its missing parts supplied by reference TRBV5-1 and TRBJ1-3, is KAGVTQTPRYLIKTRGQQVTLSCSPISGHRSVSWYQQTPGQGLQFLFEYFSETQRNKGNFPGRFSGRQFSNSRSEMNVSTLELGDSALYLCASSLEGTGQSGNTIYFGEGSWLTVV.

In this sample, this clone turned up once. This chain joins TRBV5-5 and TRBJ2-7; 7 positions agree with TRBD1. The CDR3 runs to 16 residues. V was pared by 4 bases and J by 2 bases, with 12 bases of the junction left unmatched. In germline, CDR1 is SGHKS, CDR2 YYEKEE (reference sequence). The CDR3: CASSPGTAEHPYEQYF. The CDR3, as DNA: TGTGCCAGCAGCCCCGGGACAGCCGAGCATCCCTACGAGCAGTACTTC.

The chain is built from TRBV7-3 and TRBJ2-3; 12 bases are a match to TRBD2. CDR1 and CDR2 from the germline V gene are SGHTA and FQGTGA. After removal of 4 bases from V and 6 bases from J, the junction contained 5 bases not matched to a gene. This CDR3 spans 15 amino acids. DNA for the CDR3: TGTGCCAGCAGCTCTAGCGGGAGGGCCGGGGATACGCAGTATTTT. Its protein product is CASSSSGRAGDTQYF.

This chain connects TRBV11-3 to TRBJ2-7; D remains unclear. The germline gives CDR1 SGHNT, CDR2 YENEEA. The CDR3 runs 13 residues. The V and J ends lost 1 base and 3 bases respectively, with 7 bases between them. CDR3 DNA: TGTGCCAGCAGCTTAGGGCCCAACTACGAGCAGTACTTC. Its translation: CASSLGPNYEQYF. Drawing the rest from reference TRBV11-3 and TRBJ2-7, the complete variable domain is EAGVVQSPRYKIIEKKQPVAFWCNPISGHNTLYWYLQNLGQGPELLIRYENEEAVDDSQLPKDRFSAERLKGVDSTLKIQPAELGDSAVYLCASSLGPNYEQYFGPGTRLTVT.

The chain uses TRBV28 and TRBJ2-7; 8 bases align to TRBD2. The J segment lost 2 bases and the V segment lost 7 bases, leaving 4 bases of the junction unmatched. Germline CDR1 MDHEN, CDR2 SYDVKM. The CDR3 runs 13 residues. In nucleotides, the CDR3 is TGTGCCAGCACCCCGGGGGGGCCCTACGAGCAGTACTTC. Residues: CASTPGGPYEQYF. Full variable domain (missing parts from reference TRBV28 and TRBJ2-7): DVKVTQSSRYLVKRTGEKVFLECVQDMDHENMFWYRQDPGLGLRLIYFSYDVKMKEKGDIPEGYSVSREKKERFSLILESASTNQTSMYLCASTPGGPYEQYFGPGTRLTVT.

The chain joins TRBV7-2 to TRBJ2-2, with 10 bases lining up with TRBD1. This CDR3 has 15 amino acids. Trimming removed 1 base from V and 9 bases from J; junction bases left unmatched: 5. Per germline, CDR1 SGHTA and CDR2 FQGNSA. The CDR3 DNA follows: TGTGCCAGCAGCTTAGGGACAGGGGGATTGCGGGAGCTGTTTTTT. Protein product: CASSLGTGGLRELFF.

The genes are TRBV5-1 and TRBJ1-4; no clear D. Trimming removed 0 bases from V and 0 bases from J, with 9 bases in between. This CDR3 region has 16 residues. Per germline, CDR1 SGHRS and CDR2 YFSETQ. CDR3 amino acids: CASSLGATATNEKLFF. The CDR3 nucleotides are TGCGCCAGCAGCTTGGGGGCAACTGCAACTAATGAAAAACTGTTTTTT.

The J gene is TRBJ2-1, the V gene TRBV2; TRBD1 is a possible D gene (6 bases). CDR1 and CDR2 (germline): SNHLY, FYNNEI. Deletions cut 2 bases from V and 2 bases from J, with 10 bases between. The CDR3 contains 15 residues. CDR3 residues: CASSETAGAYNEQFF. Here the CDR3 DNA reads TGTGCCAGCAGTGAAACTGCAGGGGCCTACAATGAGCAGTTCTTC.

The chain uses TRBV28 and TRBJ2-3, with a tentative D call TRBD2 (5 bases). CDR1 is MDHEN, CDR2 SYDVKM, per germline. Trimming left V 3 bases short and J 1 base short, with 11 bases between. This CDR3 has 15 amino acids. The CDR3 loop reads CASSFLVGGTDTQYF. For the CDR3, the DNA is TGTGCCAGCAGTTTTCTTGTCGGGGGCACAGATACGCAGTATTTT.

The J gene is TRBJ1-2, the V gene TRBV19, with 7 bases that match TRBD1. CDR3 length: 13 residues. V lost 8 bases to trimming and J lost 3 bases; unmatched junction nucleotides: 6. Germline V gene sequence: CDR1 LNHDA, CDR2 SQIVND (reference sequence). As DNA, the CDR3 is TGTGCCAGTGTGAGACAGGGAGACTATGGCTACACCTTC. It specifies CASVRQGDYGYTF.

This sequence joins TRBV6-1 and TRBJ1-1; tentatively, D is TRBD1 (6 bases). V lost 1 base to trimming and J lost 3 bases, with 9 bases between them. CDR3 size: 14 residues. The germline V gene has CDR1 MNHNS and CDR2 SASEGT. CDR3 loop: CASSEEDSYTEAFF. The DNA of the CDR3 is TGTGCCAGCAGTGAAGAGGACAGCTACACTGAAGCTTTCTTT.

The CDR3: CASSRIGAYGEKLFF. CDR3 sequence (DNA): TGTGCCAGCAGCCGCATAGGAGCCTACGGGGAAAAACTGTTTTTT. This chain joins TRBV5-5 and TRBJ1-4; no definite D call. The germline V gene has CDR1 SGHKS and CDR2 YYEKEE (reference sequence). CDR3 size: 15 residues. V gave up 4 bases and J gave up 8 bases, with 18 bases separating them.

The J gene is TRBJ1-4, the V gene TRBV18; a possible D gene is TRBD1 (5 bases). The CDR3 covers 18 residues. The germline CDR1 and CDR2 sequences are KGHSH and LQKENI. V gave up 2 bases and J gave up 0 bases, with 16 bases separating them. CDR3 bases: TGTGCCAGCTCACCAGGTCAGGGAGGAGCGGCAACTAATGAAAAACTGTTTTTT. Its translation: CASSPGQGGAATNEKLFF.

The CDR3 is CASSIGRDNQPQHF. CDR3 DNA: TGTGCCAGTAGTATAGGCAGGGACAATCAGCCCCAGCATTTT. This chain uses TRBV19 with TRBJ1-5; maybe TRBD1 (5 bases). This CDR3 region has 14 residues. Germline V gene lookup returns CDR1 LNHDA and CDR2 SQIVND (reference sequence). Trimming took 1 base from V and 3 from J, leaving 7 bases between them.

This clone was detected once. The chain combines TRBV9 with TRBJ1-1, with D possibly being TRBD1 (5 bases). The CDR3 consists of 17 residues. Trimming stripped 0 bases from V and 3 bases from J, with 18 bases between. The germline V gene has CDR1 SGDLS and CDR2 YYNGEE. The CDR3 region has the DNA TGTGCCAGCAGCGTAGCTGGGGAGGGGTACTCGCACACTGAAGCTTTCTTT. It yields the protein CASSVAGEGYSHTEAFF.

The chain couples TRBV11-2 to TRBJ2-7, with unresolved D. The germline CDR1 and CDR2 sequences are SGHAT and FQNNGV. Between the trimmed V and J ends, which lost 1 base and 3 bases, there was a span of 7 bases. The CDR3 has 13 amino acids. In DNA form, the CDR3 reads TGTGCCAGCAGCTTAGGGCAGGACTACGAGCAGTACTTC. This gives the protein CASSLGQDYEQYF.